This T cell receptor (beta chain) came from a study of T cell responses to AZD1222 COVID-19 vaccine. Study outcomes and limitations: Distributed over spike, vaccine-associated CD4 TCRs predominated at 160-218 and 743-854. Females outnumbered males among donors, who were mostly white British; clonal diversity was possibly underestimated.

Investigators merged groups given second doses at roughly 4 or roughly 12 weeks. V lost 3 bases and J lost 9; bases outside the gene matches: 10. CDR1 and CDR2 from the germline V gene are SGHKS and YYEKEE (reference sequence). The CDR3 is 16 amino acids. Assay used: immunoSEQ multiplex PCR; TCRdb lists only in-frame clones, some missing. Of around 140,000 clones in the sample, about 90% were seen once. In this sample, this clone turned up once. Its target is not known. The sequence was collected from an adult who received the AZD1222 COVID-19 vaccine. The chain links TRBV5-5 to TRBJ2-3; 13 positions agree with TRBD2. Sequenced material: peripheral blood, taken 28 days after the second AZD1222 dose. The DNA of the CDR3 is TGTGCCAGCAGCTACCGGACTAGCGGGGGATGGGGAACGCAGTATTTT. Translation gives CASSYRTSGGWGTQYF.